The rows below give T cell receptor beta chains drawn from one sample of a study of graft-versus-host responses after intestinal transplantation. Method: immunoSEQ multiplex PCR; TCRdb's copy keeps in-frame clones and lacks some. The sample shows around 100,000 clones, approximately 94% of them seen only once. No antigen is known for these receptors. Sample: unstimulated CD8+ T cells sorted from spleen or lymph node cells, taken before intestinal transplant. Receptors originate from a human donor who received an intestinal transplant. Both conserved end residues are part of each CDR3. A D gene is named only where the DNA matches it firmly. Not all rows give a size; the values are once, few, many and, for expanded clones, a class.

-,TRBJ2-2,TRBV5-6,-,CASTFPGGTGELFF,TGTGCCAGCACCTTCCCCGGGGGCACCGGGGAGCTGTTTTTT
-,TRBJ2-3,TRBV7-9,once,CASTPKSVEADTQYF,TGTGCCAGCACCCCTAAGAGTGTCGAGGCGGATACGCAGTATTTT
-,TRBJ2-5,TRBV27,-,CASGTTQGGSTQYF,TGTGCCAGCGGGACAACCCAGGGTGGGAGTACCCAGTACTTC
-,TRBJ2-5,TRBV21-1,-,CASSIDNRETQYF,TGTGCCAGCAGCATCGATAACAGGGAGACCCAGTACTTC
-,TRBJ2-5,TRBV7-2,-,CASSSLGDETQYF,TGTGCCAGCAGCTCGCTGGGGGATGAGACCCAGTACTTC
-,TRBJ2-4,TRBV27,-,CATWELAKNIQYF,TGTGCCACCTGGGAACTAGCCAAAAACATTCAGTACTTC
-,TRBJ2-3,TRBV11-2,-,CASSLFMDSTDTQYF,TGTGCCAGCAGCCTATTTATGGACAGTACAGATACGCAGTATTTT
TRBD1,TRBJ1-1,TRBV7-2,-,CASSSPPQGDTEAFF,TGTGCCAGCAGCTCCCCCCCCCAGGGGGACACTGAAGCTTTCTTT
-,TRBJ2-7,TRBV2,once,CASRVTLGPTYEQYF,TGTGCCAGCAGGGTGACGCTCGGTCCGACCTACGAGCAGTACTTC
-,TRBJ2-7,TRBV9,once,CASSATPGTDSYEQYF,TGTGCCAGCAGCGCAACCCCCGGGACGGACTCCTACGAGCAGTACTTC
-,TRBJ1-5,TRBV5-6,-,CASSLAANSNQPQHF,TGTGCCAGCAGCTTGGCCGCTAATAGCAATCAGCCCCAGCATTTT
-,TRBJ1-1,TRBV5-1,once,CASSFGGSAFF,TGCGCCAGCAGCTTCGGGGGTAGTGCTTTCTTT
TRBD2,TRBJ2-5,TRBV5-1,-,CASSVLTSGGGTAPETQYF,TGCGCCAGCAGCGTTCTGACTAGCGGGGGAGGGACGGCTCCAGAGACCCAGTACTTC
-,TRBJ1-1,TRBV29-1,-,CSVEDFGAFF,TGCAGCGTTGAAGATTTTGGAGCTTTCTTT
TRBD1,TRBJ1-2,TRBV5-4,once,CASSLWGQGSGGYTF,TGTGCCAGCAGCTTGTGGGGACAGGGGAGTGGTGGCTACACCTTC
-,TRBJ2-5,TRBV2,-,CATSNSQETQYF,TGTGCCACCTCAAATTCTCAAGAGACCCAGTACTTC
TRBD2,TRBJ2-7,TRBV6-1,-,CASSSPGGGDYEQYF,TGTGCCAGCAGTTCCCCCGGGGGGGGCGACTACGAGCAGTACTTC
-,TRBJ2-1,TRBV7-6,-,CASSLETGTYYNEQFF,TGTGCCAGCAGTTTAGAGACCGGGACATACTACAATGAGCAGTTCTTC
-,TRBJ1-3,TRBV7-2,once,CASSGFFSSGNTIYF,TGTGCCAGCAGCGGTTTCTTCAGCTCTGGAAACACCATATATTTT
-,TRBJ1-5,TRBV11-2,-,CASSLWSNQPQHF,TGTGCCAGCAGCTTATGGAGCAATCAGCCCCAGCATTTT
-,TRBJ2-5,TRBV5-4,-,CASSSPPETQYF,TGTGCCAGCAGCTCCCCCCCCGAGACCCAGTACTTC
TRBD2,TRBJ2-5,TRBV9,-,CASSVGGLSQETQYF,TGTGCCAGCAGCGTAGGGGGACTATCACAAGAGACCCAGTACTTC
-,TRBJ1-1,TRBV25-1,-,CASRGVPNTEAFF,TGTGCCAGCAGAGGGGTCCCGAACACTGAAGCTTTCTTT
TRBD1,TRBJ2-2,TRBV19,-,CASSTQGYAGELFF,TGTGCCAGTAGTACACAGGGGTACGCCGGGGAGCTGTTTTTT
-,TRBJ2-2,TRBV27,-,CASSFGPNTGELFF,TGTGCCAGCAGTTTTGGTCCGAACACCGGGGAGCTGTTTTTT
-,TRBJ2-4,TRBV5-1,-,CASSLPRFGDGGIQYF,TGCGCCAGCAGCCTCCCTCGGTTCGGGGACGGAGGGATTCAGTACTTC
-,TRBJ1-1,TRBV19,once,CASSTGATTEAFF,TGTGCCAGTAGTACAGGGGCGACCACTGAAGCTTTCTTT
-,TRBJ1-1,TRBV6-5,-,CASSYGTGPEAFF,TGTGCCAGCAGTTACGGTACCGGGCCTGAAGCTTTCTTT
-,TRBJ2-2,TRBV7-9,-,CASPTGGTGELFF,TGTGCCAGCCCTACTGGGGGGACCGGGGAGCTGTTTTTT
-,TRBJ2-7,TRBV27,-,CASSGGAGPYEQYF,TGTGCCAGCAGTGGGGGGGCGGGACCCTACGAGCAGTACTTC
-,TRBJ1-5,TRBV19,once,CASSILAGSGWGDQPQHF,TGTGCCAGTAGTATTTTAGCGGGGAGCGGGTGGGGGGATCAGCCCCAGCATTTT
-,TRBJ1-1,TRBV7-9,-,CASSLGGWTEAFF,TGTGCCAGCAGCTTAGGCGGGTGGACTGAAGCTTTCTTT
-,TRBJ1-4,TRBV7-9,-,CASSRPVGTNEKLFF,TGTGCCAGCAGCAGACCGGTTGGAACTAATGAAAAACTGTTTTTT
TRBD1,TRBJ1-3,TRBV19,few,CASSIDPGGYGNTIYF,TGTGCCAGTAGTATAGACCCAGGGGGCTATGGAAACACCATATATTTT
-,TRBJ1-1,TRBV4-1,-,CASSQEGIMNTEAFF,TGCGCCAGCAGCCAAGAGGGGATAATGAACACTGAAGCTTTCTTT
TRBD1,TRBJ1-5,TRBV9,once,CASSAKPGQGTEQPQHF,TGTGCCAGCAGCGCGAAACCGGGACAGGGGACGGAGCAGCCCCAGCATTTT
TRBD1,TRBJ2-1,TRBV30,-,CAWTSEGAEQFF,TGTGCCTGGACCTCAGAGGGGGCTGAGCAGTTCTTC
-,TRBJ1-1,TRBV5-4,-,CASSLTGPGTEAFF,TGTGCCAGCAGCTTGACAGGACCGGGGACTGAAGCTTTCTTT
-,TRBJ2-7,TRBV5-5,-,CASSPRPGPPYEQYF,TGTGCCAGCAGCCCTCGGCCAGGGCCACCCTACGAGCAGTACTTC
TRBD1,TRBJ2-2,TRBV6-1,-,CASTLQGFLPGELFF,TGTGCCAGCACCCTACAGGGGTTCTTACCCGGGGAGCTGTTTTTT
-,TRBJ2-3,TRBV7-3,-,CASSLMGPDTQYF,TGTGCCAGCAGCTTAATGGGGCCAGATACGCAGTATTTT
-,TRBJ2-6,TRBV19,-,CASSIGSTGANVLTF,TGTGCCAGTAGTATTGGGAGCACTGGGGCCAACGTCCTGACTTTC
-,TRBJ2-2,TRBV4-1,-,CASSQSGELFF,TGCGCCAGCAGCCAATCCGGGGAGCTGTTTTTT
-,TRBJ2-3,TRBV18,-,CASSHRPLTDTQYF,TGTGCCAGCTCCCACCGTCCGCTCACAGATACGCAGTATTTT
-,TRBJ2-7,TRBV6-1,-,CASSEVLSYEQYF,TGTGCCAGCAGTGAAGTCTTGAGCTACGAGCAGTACTTC
TRBD2,TRBJ2-7,TRBV11-2,-,CASSYICTGGAKSYEQYF,TGTGCCAGCAGCTACATCTGCACGGGGGGGGCCAAATCCTACGAGCAGTACTTC
-,TRBJ2-3,TRBV4-1,-,CASSQEVSDTQYF,TGCGCCAGCAGCCAAGAGGTCTCAGATACGCAGTATTTT
TRBD2,TRBJ2-7,TRBV9,-,CASSDGGAGEQYF,TGTGCCAGCAGTGACGGGGGGGCGGGCGAGCAGTACTTC
TRBD1,TRBJ2-7,TRBV19,-,CASSWDSYEQYF,TGTGCCAGTAGCTGGGACAGCTACGAGCAGTACTTC
-,TRBJ2-5,TRBV2,-,CASSEGSAQRFRETQYF,TGTGCCAGCAGTGAAGGGAGTGCTCAGCGGTTTCGGGAGACCCAGTACTTC
-,TRBJ2-1,TRBV5-4,-,CASSLAPGSEQFF,TGTGCCAGCAGCTTGGCGCCGGGAAGTGAGCAGTTCTTC